This T cell receptor beta chain was found in a study of CD8 T cells in Susac syndrome. Random hexamers were used to reverse transcribe the RNA input (about 0.45 to 1 ug). MiXCR, run by TCRdb on the immunoSEQ multiplex PCR reads, gives a single entry per CDR3 protein. The sample holds about 160,000 distinct CDR3 sequences, roughly 95% seen once. Germline V gene sequence: CDR1 MDHEN, CDR2 SYDVKM. The CDR3 is 15 residues long. Trimming cost V 6 bases and J 4 bases; bases outside gene matches: 11. J is TRBJ1-2 and V is TRBV28; 7 nucleotides align to TRBD1. This receptor was taken from a human donor with Susac syndrome. Sequences were obtained from CD4+ T cells from PBMCs. The chain's CDR3 is CASSLPGTAGYGYTF. CDR3 coding DNA: TGTGCCAGCAGCCTTCCCGGGACAGCGGGCTATGGCTACACCTTC.